The text below deals with one T cell receptor beta chain. Its cognate antigen is unknown. The data belong to a study of graft-versus-host responses after intestinal transplantation. Study-wide points: GvH clones surfaced in recipient marrow, some emerging earlier in ileum or blood.

The method was immunoSEQ multiplex PCR; TCRdb's version includes in-frame clones alone and lacks a portion of them. In the table there are under 25,000 clones, about 89% of which are singletons. V dropped 8 bases and J dropped 0 bases, with 13 bases sitting between them. The germline CDR1 and CDR2 sequences are WSHSY and SAAADI. The CDR3 consists of 14 residues. The sample was PBMCs, taken about 240 days after intestinal transplant. The receptor's source is a human patient who received an intestinal transplant, so some T cells may come from the graft donor. The chain is built from TRBV10-2 and TRBJ1-1; D possibly corresponds to TRBD1 (6 bases). CDR3 in amino acids: CASGNREMNTEAFF. CDR3 in DNA: TGCGCCAGCGGGAACAGGGAGATGAACACTGAAGCTTTCTTT.